These T cell receptor beta chains were read from a single sample in a study of Ad26.COV2.S vaccination and SARS-CoV-2 variants. Measured with immunoSEQ multiplex PCR; TCRdb has only the in-frame clones, and not every one. The sample has around 300,000 clones; roughly 90% are singletons. The sample consisted of peripheral blood, taken in a trial of Ad26.COV2.S vaccine versus placebo. These receptor sequences come from a person between 18 and 65 years old who received the Ad26.COV2.S COVID-19 vaccine or a placebo. Both conserved end residues are part of each CDR3. The order of the fields is V gene, J gene, D gene, clone size, CDR3 protein, CDR3 DNA. A D gene is named only where the DNA matches it firmly. Not every row has a clone size; where given, it reads once, few, many or a size class.

V: TRBV5-8; J: TRBJ1-5; D: TRBD1; size: NA; CDR3: CASSSWTGVNQPQHF; DNA: TGTGCCAGCAGCTCATGGACAGGGGTCAATCAGCCCCAGCATTTT
V: TRBV2; J: TRBJ2-3; D: NA; size: NA; CDR3: CASSDWSASTDTQYF; DNA: TGTGCCAGCAGTGATTGGTCTGCTAGCACAGATACGCAGTATTTT
V: TRBV7-3; J: TRBJ1-1; D: NA; size: NA; CDR3: CASSPSFSTEAFF; DNA: TGTGCCAGCAGCCCATCATTCAGTACTGAAGCTTTCTTT
V: TRBV5-4; J: TRBJ1-2; D: NA; size: NA; CDR3: CASSLAGSNYGYTF; DNA: TGTGCCAGCAGCTTGGCCGGATCTAACTATGGCTACACCTTC
V: TRBV18; J: TRBJ1-4; D: NA; size: NA; CDR3: CASSPLSGGDNEKLFF; DNA: TGTGCCAGCTCACCCCTCAGTGGGGGGGATAATGAAAAACTGTTTTTT
V: TRBV11-2; J: TRBJ1-2; D: NA; size: NA; CDR3: CASSRGGPYTF; DNA: TGTGCCAGCAGCCGGGGGGGACCTTACACCTTC
V: TRBV11-2; J: TRBJ1-3; D: NA; size: few; CDR3: CASSPNGGNTIYF; DNA: TGTGCCAGCAGCCCTAATGGGGGAAACACCATATATTTT
V: TRBV9; J: TRBJ1-1; D: NA; size: NA; CDR3: CASSATELSNTEAFF; DNA: TGTGCCAGCAGCGCAACAGAATTATCGAACACTGAAGCTTTCTTT
V: TRBV4-2; J: TRBJ2-2; D: TRBD2; size: NA; CDR3: CASSQDPGLADNTGELFF; DNA: TGTGCCAGCAGCCAAGACCCCGGACTAGCGGACAACACCGGGGAGCTGTTTTTT
V: TRBV5-1; J: TRBJ1-6; D: NA; size: NA; CDR3: CASSFSSSSYNSPLHF; DNA: TGCGCCAGCAGCTTTTCTTCGAGCTCCTATAATTCACCCCTCCACTTT
V: TRBV7-2; J: TRBJ1-5; D: NA; size: NA; CDR3: CASSFRDGNQPQHF; DNA: TGTGCCAGCAGCTTCCGGGACGGTAATCAGCCCCAGCATTTT
V: TRBV30; J: TRBJ1-1; D: TRBD1; size: NA; CDR3: CAWSQTGGSGGAFF; DNA: TGTGCCTGGAGTCAAACTGGGGGCTCAGGGGGGGCTTTCTTT
V: TRBV3-1/TRBV3-2; J: TRBJ1-1; D: NA; size: NA; CDR3: CASSHTSNTEAFF; DNA: TGTGCCAGCAGCCACACATCGAACACTGAAGCTTTCTTT
V: TRBV3-1/TRBV3-2; J: TRBJ2-2; D: NA; size: NA; CDR3: CATGFQSEGAGELFF; DNA: TGTGCCACCGGGTTTCAGTCGGAGGGGGCCGGGGAGCTGTTTTTT
V: TRBV7-8; J: TRBJ2-5; D: TRBD2; size: NA; CDR3: CASSHGLAGPQETQYF; DNA: TGTGCCAGCAGTCATGGACTAGCGGGGCCACAAGAGACCCAGTACTTC
V: TRBV16; J: TRBJ1-1; D: NA; size: NA; CDR3: CASSPYLNTEAFF; DNA: TGTGCCAGCAGCCCCTACCTGAACACTGAAGCTTTCTTT
V: TRBV27; J: TRBJ2-1; D: NA; size: NA; CDR3: CASSSGSAVNEQFF; DNA: TGTGCCAGCAGTTCGGGGTCCGCGGTGAATGAGCAGTTCTTC
V: TRBV15; J: TRBJ2-3; D: NA; size: NA; CDR3: CATSRDRGVDTQYF; DNA: TGTGCCACCAGCAGAGACAGGGGAGTAGATACGCAGTATTTT
V: TRBV30; J: TRBJ2-5; D: TRBD2; size: NA; CDR3: CAWSLAGGPRSGETQYF; DNA: TGTGCCTGGAGCCTAGCGGGAGGGCCAAGGTCAGGAGAGACCCAGTACTTC
V: TRBV3-1/TRBV3-2; J: TRBJ1-1; D: NA; size: NA; CDR3: CASSQGVGREAFF; DNA: TGTGCCAGCAGCCAAGGGGTAGGAAGAGAAGCTTTCTTT
V: TRBV6-2/TRBV6-3; J: TRBJ2-7; D: NA; size: NA; CDR3: CASSYAPHAPGTRGGYEQYF; DNA: TGTGCCAGCAGTTACGCCCCTCACGCCCCGGGCACGAGGGGAGGCTACGAGCAGTACTTC
V: TRBV6-4; J: TRBJ1-1; D: NA; size: NA; CDR3: CASRGAPNTEAFF; DNA: TGTGCCAGCAGGGGTGCCCCGAACACTGAAGCTTTCTTT
V: TRBV11-3; J: TRBJ2-7; D: TRBD2; size: NA; CDR3: CASSPAGGGEQYF; DNA: TGTGCCAGCAGCCCGGCGGGGGGCGGCGAGCAGTACTTC
V: TRBV2; J: TRBJ1-2; D: NA; size: NA; CDR3: CASSDVRRADGYTF; DNA: TGTGCCAGCAGTGATGTAAGAAGGGCTGATGGCTACACCTTC
V: TRBV19; J: TRBJ2-7; D: TRBD1; size: NA; CDR3: CASSIAQGAYEQYF; DNA: TGTGCCAGTAGTATTGCTCAGGGGGCTTACGAGCAGTACTTC
V: TRBV6-1; J: TRBJ1-1; D: NA; size: NA; CDR3: CASSDEFVWRMNTEAFF; DNA: TGTGCCAGCAGTGATGAATTCGTTTGGCGCATGAACACTGAAGCTTTCTTT
V: TRBV19; J: TRBJ2-3; D: NA; size: NA; CDR3: CASRDFKGDTQYF; DNA: TGTGCCAGCCGGGACTTCAAAGGGGATACGCAGTATTTT
V: TRBV4-2; J: TRBJ2-1; D: TRBD2; size: once; CDR3: CASSQLLAGDNEQFF; DNA: TGTGCCAGCAGCCAATTACTAGCGGGGGACAATGAGCAGTTCTTC
V: TRBV29-1; J: TRBJ2-3; D: TRBD2; size: NA; CDR3: CSVEDSRTSGTDTQYF; DNA: TGCAGCGTTGAAGACTCGAGGACTAGCGGCACAGATACGCAGTATTTT
V: TRBV5-6; J: TRBJ2-3; D: NA; size: NA; CDR3: CASNVEGLSTDTQYF; DNA: TGTGCCAGCAACGTAGAGGGCCTGAGCACAGATACGCAGTATTTT
V: TRBV9; J: TRBJ1-6; D: NA; size: once; CDR3: CASSEGGAGVSTPLHF; DNA: TGTGCCAGCAGCGAGGGGGGGGCGGGGGTCTCTACACCCCTCCACTTT
V: TRBV18; J: TRBJ1-6; D: TRBD1; size: once; CDR3: CASSLRDRGRPPLHF; DNA: TGTGCCAGCTCACTCCGGGACAGGGGGCGACCACCCCTCCACTTT
V: TRBV5-4; J: TRBJ1-2; D: NA; size: once; CDR3: CASSSDRTANFYGYTF; DNA: TGTGCCAGCAGCTCCGACCGGACGGCAAACTTCTATGGCTACACCTTC
V: TRBV6-5; J: TRBJ1-5; D: NA; size: NA; CDR3: CASTRDDSNQPQHF; DNA: TGTGCCAGCACCAGAGACGATAGCAATCAGCCCCAGCATTTT
V: TRBV6-5; J: TRBJ1-3; D: NA; size: NA; CDR3: CASGTVSGNTIYF; DNA: TGTGCCAGCGGTACAGTCTCTGGAAACACCATATATTTT
V: TRBV5-6; J: TRBJ2-1; D: NA; size: NA; CDR3: CASSSGTYYRGEQFF; DNA: TGTGCCAGCAGCTCCGGGACCTACTACCGGGGTGAGCAGTTCTTC
V: TRBV2; J: TRBJ2-2; D: NA; size: NA; CDR3: CASRSPPAGELFF; DNA: TGTGCCAGCAGAAGCCCACCTGCCGGGGAGCTGTTTTTT
V: TRBV2; J: TRBJ1-2; D: NA; size: NA; CDR3: CASSEFPPGVGTFGYTF; DNA: TGTGCCAGCAGTGAATTCCCACCAGGTGTGGGAACGTTTGGCTACACCTTC
V: TRBV6-2/TRBV6-3; J: TRBJ2-2; D: TRBD1; size: NA; CDR3: CASSYAAEGTGNTGELFF; DNA: TGTGCCAGCAGTTACGCAGCCGAGGGGACAGGGAACACCGGGGAGCTGTTTTTT
V: TRBV6-6; J: TRBJ1-2; D: NA; size: NA; CDR3: CASSELANYGYTF; DNA: TGTGCCAGCTCGGAGTTAGCTAACTATGGCTACACCTTC
V: TRBV28; J: TRBJ2-5; D: TRBD1; size: NA; CDR3: CASSLPDSGGGGETQYF; DNA: TGTGCCAGCAGTTTGCCGGACTCAGGGGGCGGTGGAGAGACCCAGTACTTC